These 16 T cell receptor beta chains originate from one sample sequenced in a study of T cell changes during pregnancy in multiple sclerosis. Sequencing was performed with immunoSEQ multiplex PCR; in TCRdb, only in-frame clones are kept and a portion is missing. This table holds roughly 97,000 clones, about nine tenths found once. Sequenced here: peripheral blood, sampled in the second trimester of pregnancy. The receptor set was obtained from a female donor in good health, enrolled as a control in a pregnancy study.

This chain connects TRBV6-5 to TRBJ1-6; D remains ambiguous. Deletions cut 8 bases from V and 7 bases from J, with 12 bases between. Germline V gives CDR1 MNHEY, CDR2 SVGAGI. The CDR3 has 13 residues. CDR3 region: CASLRGRNSPLHF. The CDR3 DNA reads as TGTGCCAGCCTGCGGGGAAGAAATTCACCCCTCCACTTT.

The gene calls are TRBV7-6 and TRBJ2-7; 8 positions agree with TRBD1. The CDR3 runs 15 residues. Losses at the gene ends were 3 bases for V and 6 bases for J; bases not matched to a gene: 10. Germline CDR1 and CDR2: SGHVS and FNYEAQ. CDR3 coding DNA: TGTGCCAGCAGCTTCCGGACAGGGTCGAATGGCGAGCAGTACTTC. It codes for CASSFRTGSNGEQYF. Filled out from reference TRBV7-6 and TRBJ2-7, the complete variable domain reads GAGVSQSPRYKVTKRGQDVALRCDPISGHVSLYWYRQALGQGPEFLTYFNYEAQQDKSGLPNDRFSAERPEGSISTLTIQRTEQRDSAMYRCASSFRTGSNGEQYFGPGTRLTVT.

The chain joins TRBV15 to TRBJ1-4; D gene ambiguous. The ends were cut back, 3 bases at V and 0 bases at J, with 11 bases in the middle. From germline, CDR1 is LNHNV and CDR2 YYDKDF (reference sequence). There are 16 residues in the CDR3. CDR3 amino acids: CATSRAPFATNEKLFF. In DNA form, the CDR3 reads TGTGCCACCAGCAGGGCCCCCTTTGCAACTAATGAAAAACTGTTTTTT.

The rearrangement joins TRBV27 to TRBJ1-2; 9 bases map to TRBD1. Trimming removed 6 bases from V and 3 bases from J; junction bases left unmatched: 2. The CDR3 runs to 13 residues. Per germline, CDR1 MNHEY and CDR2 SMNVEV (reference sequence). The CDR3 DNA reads TGTGCCAGCAGGGGACAGGGATACTATGGCTACACCTTC. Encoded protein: CASRGQGYYGYTF.

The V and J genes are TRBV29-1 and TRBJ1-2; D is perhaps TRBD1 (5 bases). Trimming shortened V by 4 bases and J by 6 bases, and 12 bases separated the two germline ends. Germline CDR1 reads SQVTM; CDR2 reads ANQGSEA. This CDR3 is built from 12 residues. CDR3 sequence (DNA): TGCAGCGTTGCTCAGGGAAGAAATGGCTACACCTTC. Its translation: CSVAQGRNGYTF.

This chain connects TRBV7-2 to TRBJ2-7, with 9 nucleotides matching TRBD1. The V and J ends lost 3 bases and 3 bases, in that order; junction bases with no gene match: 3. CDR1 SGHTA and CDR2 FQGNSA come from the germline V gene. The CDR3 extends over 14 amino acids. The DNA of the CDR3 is TGTGCCAGCAGCTTTGGACAGGGGCTCTACGAGCAGTACTTC. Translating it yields CASSFGQGLYEQYF.

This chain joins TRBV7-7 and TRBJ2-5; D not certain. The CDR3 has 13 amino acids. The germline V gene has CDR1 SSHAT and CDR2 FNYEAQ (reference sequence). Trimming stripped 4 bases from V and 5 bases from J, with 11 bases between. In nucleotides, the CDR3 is TGTGCCAGCAGCTCGTTAGCTACCGAGACCCAGTACTTC. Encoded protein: CASSSLATETQYF.

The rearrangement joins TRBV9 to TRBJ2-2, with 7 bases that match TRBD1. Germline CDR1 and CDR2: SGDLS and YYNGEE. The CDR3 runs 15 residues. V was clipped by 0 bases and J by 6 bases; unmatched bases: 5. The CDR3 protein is CASSVAVRGSGELFF. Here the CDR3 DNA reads TGTGCCAGCAGCGTAGCCGTCAGGGGGTCCGGGGAGCTGTTTTTT.

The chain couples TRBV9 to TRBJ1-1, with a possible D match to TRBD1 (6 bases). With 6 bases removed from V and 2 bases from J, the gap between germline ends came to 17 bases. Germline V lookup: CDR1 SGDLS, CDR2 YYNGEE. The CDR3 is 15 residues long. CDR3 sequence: CASNSGGAKNTEAFF. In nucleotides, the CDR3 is TGTGCCAGCAATTCTGGGGGGGCCAAAAACACTGAAGCTTTCTTT. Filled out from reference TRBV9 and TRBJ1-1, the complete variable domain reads DSGVTQTPKHLITATGQRVTLRCSPRSGDLSVYWYQQSLDQGLQFLIQYYNGEERAKGNILERFSAQQFPDLHSELNLSSLELGDSALYFCASNSGGAKNTEAFFGQGTRLTVV.

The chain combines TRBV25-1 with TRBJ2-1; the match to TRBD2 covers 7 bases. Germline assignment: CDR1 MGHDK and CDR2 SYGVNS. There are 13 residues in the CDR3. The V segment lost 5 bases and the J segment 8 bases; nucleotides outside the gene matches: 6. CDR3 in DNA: TGTGCCAGCAGTTATCCCGCGGGAGATGAGCAGTTCTTC. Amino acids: CASSYPAGDEQFF.

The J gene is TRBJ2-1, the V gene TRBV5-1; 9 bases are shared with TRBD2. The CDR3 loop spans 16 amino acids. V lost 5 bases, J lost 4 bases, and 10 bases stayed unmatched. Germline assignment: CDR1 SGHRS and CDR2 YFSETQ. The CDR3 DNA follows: TGCGCCAGCAGACGGTGGGGCGGGGGGGAATACAATGAGCAGTTCTTC. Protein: CASRRWGGGEYNEQFF.

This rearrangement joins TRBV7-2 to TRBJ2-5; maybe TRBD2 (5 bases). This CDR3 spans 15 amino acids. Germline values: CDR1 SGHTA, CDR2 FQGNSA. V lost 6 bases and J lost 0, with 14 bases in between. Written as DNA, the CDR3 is TGTGCCAGCAGTTCTAATCCGGGAAACCAAGAGACCCAGTACTTC. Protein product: CASSSNPGNQETQYF.

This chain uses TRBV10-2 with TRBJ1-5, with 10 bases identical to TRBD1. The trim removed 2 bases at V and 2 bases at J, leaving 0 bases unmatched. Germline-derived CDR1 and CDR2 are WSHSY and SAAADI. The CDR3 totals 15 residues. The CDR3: CASSEGTGGNQPQHF. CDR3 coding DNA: TGCGCCAGCAGTGAGGGGACAGGGGGCAATCAGCCCCAGCATTTT.

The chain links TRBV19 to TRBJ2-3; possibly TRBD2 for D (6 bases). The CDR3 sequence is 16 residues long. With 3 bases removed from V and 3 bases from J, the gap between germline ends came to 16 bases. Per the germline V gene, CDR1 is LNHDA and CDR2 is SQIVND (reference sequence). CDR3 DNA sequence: TGTGCCAGTAGTATTGTAGCGGACACCTCAACAGATACGCAGTATTTT. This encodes CASSIVADTSTDTQYF.

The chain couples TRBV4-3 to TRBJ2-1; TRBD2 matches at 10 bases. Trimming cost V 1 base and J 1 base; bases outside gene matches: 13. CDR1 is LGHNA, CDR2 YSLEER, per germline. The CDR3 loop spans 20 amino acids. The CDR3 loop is CASSQVHLLAGVSSYNEQFF. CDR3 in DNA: TGCGCCAGCAGCCAAGTTCACTTGCTAGCGGGAGTTTCGTCCTACAATGAGCAGTTCTTC.

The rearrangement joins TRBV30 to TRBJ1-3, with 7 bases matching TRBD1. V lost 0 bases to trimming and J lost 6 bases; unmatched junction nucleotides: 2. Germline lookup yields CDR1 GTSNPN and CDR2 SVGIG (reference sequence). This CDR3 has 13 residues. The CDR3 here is CAWSVGGVNTIYF. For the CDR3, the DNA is TGTGCCTGGAGTGTAGGGGGCGTAAACACCATATATTTT.